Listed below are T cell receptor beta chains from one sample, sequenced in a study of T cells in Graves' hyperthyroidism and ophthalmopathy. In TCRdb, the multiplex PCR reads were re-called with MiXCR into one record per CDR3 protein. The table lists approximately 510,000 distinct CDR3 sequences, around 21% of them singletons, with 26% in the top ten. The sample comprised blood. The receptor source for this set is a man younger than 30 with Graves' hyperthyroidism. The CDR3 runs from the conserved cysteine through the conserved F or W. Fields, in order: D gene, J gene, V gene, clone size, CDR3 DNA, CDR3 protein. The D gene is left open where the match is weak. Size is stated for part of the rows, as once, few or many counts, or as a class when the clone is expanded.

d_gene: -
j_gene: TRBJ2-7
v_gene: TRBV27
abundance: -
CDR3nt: TGTGCCAGCAGCGTGGCCCGGAGGACATTCCCCTACGAGCAGTACTTC
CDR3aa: CASSVARRTFPYEQYF

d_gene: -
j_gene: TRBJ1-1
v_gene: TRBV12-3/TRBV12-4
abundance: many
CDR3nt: TGTGCCAGCAGTTTAGGCGACACGGGCACTGAAGCTTTCTTT
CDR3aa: CASSLGDTGTEAFF

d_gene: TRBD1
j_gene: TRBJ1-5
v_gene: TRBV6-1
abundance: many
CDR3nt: TGTGCCAGCAGGGATCATACAGGGGTAGGCGGCAATCAGCCCCAGCATTTT
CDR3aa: CASRDHTGVGGNQPQHF

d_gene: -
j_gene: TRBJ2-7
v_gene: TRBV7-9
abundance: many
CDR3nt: TGTGCCACCACAGAGGCCTACGAGCAGTACTTC
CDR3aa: CATTEAYEQYF

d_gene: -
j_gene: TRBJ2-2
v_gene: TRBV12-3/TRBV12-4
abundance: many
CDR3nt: TGTGCCAGCAGTGCCCCGCGCGGGGAGCTGTTTTTT
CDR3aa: CASSAPRGELFF

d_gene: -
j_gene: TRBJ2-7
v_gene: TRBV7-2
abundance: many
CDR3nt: TGTGCCAGCAGCCAGGGACTCGGAGCCTCCTACGAGCAGTACTTC
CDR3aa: CASSQGLGASYEQYF

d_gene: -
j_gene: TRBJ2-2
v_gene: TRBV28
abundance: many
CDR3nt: TGTGCCAGCAGGCAAAGTGGCACCGGGGAGCTGTTTTTT
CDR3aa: CASRQSGTGELFF

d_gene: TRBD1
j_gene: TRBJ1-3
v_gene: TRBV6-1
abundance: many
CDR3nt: TGTGCCAGCAGCATAACCGGGACAGTGGGAGGAAACACCATATATTTT
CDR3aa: CASSITGTVGGNTIYF

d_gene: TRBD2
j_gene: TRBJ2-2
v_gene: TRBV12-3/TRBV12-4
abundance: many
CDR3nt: TGTGCCAGCAGACCTTCTAGCGGGGGGGCAATCGGGGAGCTGTTTTTT
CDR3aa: CASRPSSGGAIGELFF

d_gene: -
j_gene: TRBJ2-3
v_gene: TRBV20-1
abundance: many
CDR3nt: TGCAGTGCCCTCTCCTCGGGGGCCACAGATACGCAGTATTTT
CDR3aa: CSALSSGATDTQYF

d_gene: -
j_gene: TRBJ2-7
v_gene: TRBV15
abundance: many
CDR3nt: TGTGCCACCCCTCCCCCTGCAGGGGTGTACGAGCAGTACTTC
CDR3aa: CATPPPAGVYEQYF

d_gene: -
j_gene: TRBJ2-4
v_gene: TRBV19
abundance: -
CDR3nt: TGTGCCAGTAGCACGGTCGCCCAAGGCAACATTCAGTACTTC
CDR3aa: CASSTVAQGNIQYF

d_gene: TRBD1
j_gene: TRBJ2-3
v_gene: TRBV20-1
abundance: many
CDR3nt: TGCAGGCCTGGGACAGAGAGCACAGATACGCAGTATTTT
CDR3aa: CRPGTESTDTQYF

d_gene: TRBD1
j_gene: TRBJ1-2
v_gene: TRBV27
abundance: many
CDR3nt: TGTGCCAGCAGTCTTCGTGGAGGGGGCTCCTATGGCTACACCTTC
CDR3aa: CASSLRGGGSYGYTF

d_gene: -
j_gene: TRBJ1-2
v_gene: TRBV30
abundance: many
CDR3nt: TGTGCCTGGAGTGTACCCGGCAGCGGCTACACCTTC
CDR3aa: CAWSVPGSGYTF

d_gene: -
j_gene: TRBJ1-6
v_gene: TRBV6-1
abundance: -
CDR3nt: TGTGCCAGCAGTGAGGCTAGGGTCTCCTATAATTCACCCCTCCACTTT
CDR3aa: CASSEARVSYNSPLHF

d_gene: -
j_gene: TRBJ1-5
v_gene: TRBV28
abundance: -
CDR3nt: TGTGCCAGCAGCGTGACGGACCCTCTGAATCAGCCCCAGCATTTT
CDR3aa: CASSVTDPLNQPQHF

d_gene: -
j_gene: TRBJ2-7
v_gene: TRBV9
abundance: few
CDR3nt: TGTGCCAGCAGCGTAGATCCAACTGGCGGGCAGTACTTC
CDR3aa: CASSVDPTGGQYF

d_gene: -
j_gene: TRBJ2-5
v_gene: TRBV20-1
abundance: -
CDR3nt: TGCAGTGCCAATTCGAGGGGGGTACAAGAGACCCAGTACTTC
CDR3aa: CSANSRGVQETQYF

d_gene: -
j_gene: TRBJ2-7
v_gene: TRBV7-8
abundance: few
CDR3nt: TGTGCCAGCAGCTCAGGATTCGGATTGGTTGGCGACGAGCAGTACTTC
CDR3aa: CASSSGFGLVGDEQYF

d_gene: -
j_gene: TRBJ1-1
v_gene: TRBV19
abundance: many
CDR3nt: TGTGCCAGTAGTATAGATTCAGGACGGTCCAACACTGAAGCTTTCTTT
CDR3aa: CASSIDSGRSNTEAFF

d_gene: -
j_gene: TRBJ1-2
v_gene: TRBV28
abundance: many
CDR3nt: TGTGCCAGCAGTTCAGGGAACAACTATGGCTACACCTTC
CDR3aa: CASSSGNNYGYTF

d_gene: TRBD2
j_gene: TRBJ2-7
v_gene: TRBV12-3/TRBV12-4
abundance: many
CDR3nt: TGTGCCAGCAGTCCACTAGCGGGAGGGGGCGAGCAGTACTTC
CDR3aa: CASSPLAGGGEQYF

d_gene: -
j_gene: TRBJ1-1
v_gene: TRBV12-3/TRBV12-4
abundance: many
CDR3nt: TGTGCCAGCAGTTTAAGGCAGGGGTTCACTGAAGCTTTCTTT
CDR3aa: CASSLRQGFTEAFF

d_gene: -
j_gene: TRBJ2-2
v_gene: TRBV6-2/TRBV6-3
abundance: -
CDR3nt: TGTGCCAGCAAAACCACGGGAGATTCCGGGGAGCTGTTTTTT
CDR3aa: CASKTTGDSGELFF

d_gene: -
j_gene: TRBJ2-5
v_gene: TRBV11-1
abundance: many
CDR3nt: TGTGCCAGCAGTAAAGCGGCCGTGGAGACCCAGTACTTC
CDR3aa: CASSKAAVETQYF

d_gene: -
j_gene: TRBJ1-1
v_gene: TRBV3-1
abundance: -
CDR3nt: TGTGCCAGCAGCCGGTCCACATTCGTGGTAAGCCCTGAAGCTTTCTTT
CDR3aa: CASSRSTFVVSPEAFF

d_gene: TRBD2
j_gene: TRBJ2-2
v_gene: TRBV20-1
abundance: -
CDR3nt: TGCAGTGCCGGGACTAGCGGGGGCCCGAACACCGGGGAGCTGTTTTTT
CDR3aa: CSAGTSGGPNTGELFF

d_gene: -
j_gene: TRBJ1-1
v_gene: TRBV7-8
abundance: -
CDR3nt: TGTGCCAGCAGCCCCTCTTTCGGGGGGATGAACACTGAAGCTTTCTTT
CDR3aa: CASSPSFGGMNTEAFF

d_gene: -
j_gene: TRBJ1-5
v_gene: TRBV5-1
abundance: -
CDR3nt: TGCGCCAGCAGCTGGACGAGGCCTAAGCATTTT
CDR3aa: CASSWTRPKHF

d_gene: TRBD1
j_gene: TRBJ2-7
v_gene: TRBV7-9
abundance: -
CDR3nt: TGTGCCAGCACCAGTCACAGGGGGCAATTGTACGAGCAGTACTTC
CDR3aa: CASTSHRGQLYEQYF

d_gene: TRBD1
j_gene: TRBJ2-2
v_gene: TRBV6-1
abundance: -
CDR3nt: TGTGCCAGCAGACAGCCGACAGGGAAGGGCACCGGGGAGCTGTTTTTT
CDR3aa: CASRQPTGKGTGELFF

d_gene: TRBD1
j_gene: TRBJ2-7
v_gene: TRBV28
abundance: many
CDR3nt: TGTGCCAGCAGTCCGGGTGGGCAGGGGGCTACCTACGAGCAGTACTTC
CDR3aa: CASSPGGQGATYEQYF

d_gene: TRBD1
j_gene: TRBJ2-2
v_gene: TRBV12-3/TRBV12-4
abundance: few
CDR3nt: TGTGCCAGCAGTGCACTGACAGGGACCGGGGAGCTGTTTTTT
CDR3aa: CASSALTGTGELFF

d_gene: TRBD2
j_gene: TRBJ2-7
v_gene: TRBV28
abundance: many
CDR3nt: TGTGCCAGCAACACCGGGACTAGCGGCCCCTACGAGCAGTACTTC
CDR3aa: CASNTGTSGPYEQYF

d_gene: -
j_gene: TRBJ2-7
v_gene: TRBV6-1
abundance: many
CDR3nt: TGTGCCAGCAGTGAAGAGGAACCGGGCTACGAGCAGTACTTC
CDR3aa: CASSEEEPGYEQYF

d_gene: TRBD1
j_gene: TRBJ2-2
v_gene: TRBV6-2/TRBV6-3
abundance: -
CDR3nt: TGTGCCAGCAGCCCCGGACAGGGCATCTGGAGGGTGCCCGGGGAGCTGTTTTTT
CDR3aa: CASSPGQGIWRVPGELFF

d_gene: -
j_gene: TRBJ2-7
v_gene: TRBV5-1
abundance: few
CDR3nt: TGCGCCAGCAGCTTGGTTCAGGGCCCATACGAGCAGTACTTC
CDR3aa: CASSLVQGPYEQYF

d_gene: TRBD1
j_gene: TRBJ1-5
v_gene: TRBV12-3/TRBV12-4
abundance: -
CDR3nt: TGTGCCAGCAGTGGAGGGGGCTCGAGCAATCAGCCCCAGCATTTT
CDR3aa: CASSGGGSSNQPQHF

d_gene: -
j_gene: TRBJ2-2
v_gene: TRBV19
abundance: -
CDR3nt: TGTGCCAGTAGCATCCGGCCGGTATACACCGGGGAGCTGTTTTTT
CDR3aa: CASSIRPVYTGELFF

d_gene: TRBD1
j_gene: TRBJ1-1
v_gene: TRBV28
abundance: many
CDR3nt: TGTGCCAGCGAATTGAAGGGGGCGGTAAGAACTGAAGCTTTCTTT
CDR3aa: CASELKGAVRTEAFF

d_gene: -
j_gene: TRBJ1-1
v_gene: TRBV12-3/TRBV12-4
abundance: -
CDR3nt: TGTGCCAGCAGCCCTTCTGGAACTGATGCTTTCTTT
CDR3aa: CASSPSGTDAFF

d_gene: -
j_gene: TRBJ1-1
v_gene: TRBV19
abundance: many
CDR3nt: TGTGCCAGTACCATCGGAAGGGTCGGCACTGAAGCTTTCTTT
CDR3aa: CASTIGRVGTEAFF